One sample yielded the 22 T cell receptor beta chains listed below, sequenced in a study of CD8 T cells in Susac syndrome (dated by TCRdb to the late 2010s). The method was the immunoSEQ multiplex PCR assay. RNA was extracted using the RNeasy kit, and about 0.5 to 1 ug of the RNA was reverse transcribed with random hexamers. Using fastp at Q25 and MiXCR, TCRdb reprocessed the public reads and kept productive beta chains. One record per CDR3 amino acid sequence lists the most common genes and DNA. The sample records fewer than 150,000 distinct CDR3 sequences, around 91% of which are singletons. The ten biggest clones cover 0.2% to 0.25% of the sample. Specimen: CD8+ T cells from PBMCs. Source of these receptors: a human donor with multiple sclerosis.

The V and J genes are TRBV20-1 and TRBJ2-7, with D perhaps TRBD1 (5 bases). V lost 2 bases and J lost 2, with 7 bases in between. The CDR3 is made up of 12 amino acids. Germline V lookup: CDR1 DFQATT, CDR2 SNEGSKA (reference sequence). The CDR3 sequence is CSARQGTYEQYF. As DNA, the CDR3 is TGCAGTGCTAGACAGGGCACCTACGAGCAGTACTTC.

A single count supports this clonotype. This chain connects TRBV25-1 to TRBJ1-2; D is unclear. The V gene's germline CDR1 is MGHDK and CDR2 SYGVNS. Trimming took off 3 bases at V and 1 base at J, with 15 bases between the two ends. The CDR3 is 16 residues long. The CDR3: CASSDPGQGFNYGYTF. CDR3 nucleotides: TGTGCCAGCAGTGACCCTGGCCAAGGCTTTAACTATGGCTACACCTTC.

Only a few counts were recorded for this clonotype. The CDR3 DNA is TGTGCCTGGAGTGCTACAAGCCAGGGCGAGCAGTACTTC. Protein: CAWSATSQGEQYF. This chain uses TRBV30 with TRBJ2-7; weak D call: TRBD1 (5 bases). The CDR3 is made up of 13 amino acids. Germline V gene lookup returns CDR1 GTSNPN and CDR2 SVGIG (reference sequence). Trimming shortened V by 1 base and J by 6 bases, and 13 bases separated the two germline ends.

The CDR3 loop reads CASRTIEGYTGYGYTF. CDR3 DNA sequence: TGTGCCAGTAGAACCATCGAGGGATACACCGGCTATGGCTACACCTTC. V usage is TRBV6-1 and J usage is TRBJ1-2; D not resolved. This CDR3 has 16 residues. CDR1 is MNHNS and CDR2 is SASEGT in the germline V gene. V was pared by 9 bases and J by 4 bases, with 24 bases between.

The chain joins TRBV19 to TRBJ2-2, with D possibly TRBD1 on 5 matching bases. Germline V gene lookup returns CDR1 LNHDA and CDR2 SQIVND (reference sequence). V lost 3 bases and J lost 5, with 7 bases in between. CDR3 length: 13 amino acids. CDR3 bases: TGTGCCAGTAGTATGCCAGGGACCGGGGAGCTGTTTTTT. Its protein product is CASSMPGTGELFF. The variable domain in full, completed from reference TRBV19 and TRBJ2-2, reads DGGITQSPKYLFRKEGQNVTLSCEQNLNHDAMYWYRQDPGQGLRLIYYSQIVNDFQKGDIAEGYSVSREKKESFPLTVTSAQKNPTAFYLCASSMPGTGELFFGEGSRLTVL.

The chain joins TRBV19 to TRBJ1-2, with 8 nucleotides matching TRBD1. The CDR3 is 13 residues long. V shed 4 bases and J 3 bases; nucleotides not matched to a gene: 1. CDR1 is LNHDA and CDR2 is SQIVND in the germline V gene (reference sequence). The CDR3 protein is CASSTTGDYGYTF. The CDR3 DNA reads as TGTGCCAGTAGTACGACAGGGGACTATGGCTACACCTTC.

This clonotype has a single count. V is TRBV7-9 and J is TRBJ1-2; D is possibly TRBD1 (6 bases). The CDR3 totals 14 residues. Trimming took off 5 bases at V and 5 bases at J, with 15 bases between the two ends. Germline-derived CDR1 and CDR2 are SEHNR and FQNEAQ (reference sequence). This chain's CDR3 is CASSPRQDFYGYTF. CDR3 nucleotide sequence: TGTGCCAGCAGCCCCAGACAGGATTTTTATGGCTACACCTTC.

The chain joins TRBV27 to TRBJ2-2; TRBD1 agrees at 10 bases. V dropped 3 bases and J dropped 4; count of bases not matched to a gene: 8. CDR3 length: 17 amino acids. Germline loops: CDR1 MNHEY, CDR2 SMNVEV (reference sequence). CDR3 sequence (DNA): TGTGCCAGCAGTTTGACAGGGGGCTATTTGGGCACCGGGGAGCTGTTTTTT. This encodes CASSLTGGYLGTGELFF.

The chain couples TRBV30 to TRBJ2-5; 7 nucleotides match TRBD2. V lost 4 bases and J lost 5; bases outside the gene matches: 13. CDR1 GTSNPN and CDR2 SVGIG come from the germline V gene (reference sequence). The CDR3 extends over 15 amino acids. The CDR3 region is CAWTDGGGPGETQYF. Here the CDR3 DNA reads TGTGCCTGGACGGATGGGGGAGGGCCCGGGGAGACCCAGTACTTC.

This clonotype was observed a handful of times. Its ends do not fully match the called genes, so a read error is possible. In DNA, the CDR3 is TGTGCCAGCAGCCAAGGTTCTGAAGCTTTCTTT. It codes for CASSQGSEAFF. The rearrangement joins TRBV4-1 to TRBJ1-1; D is unresolved. CDR3 size: 11 residues. The germline gives CDR1 MGHRA, CDR2 YSYEKL.

In DNA, the CDR3 is TGTGCCAGCAGTCCAGACAGTCTGAGCTCTGGGGCCAACGTCCTGACTTTC. Amino acid sequence: CASSPDSLSSGANVLTF. The chain joins TRBV27 to TRBJ2-6, with D maybe TRBD1 (5 bases). The length of the CDR3 is 17 residues. The germline V and J ends were trimmed by 5 bases and 0 bases, with 14 bases remaining between them. The germline V gene has CDR1 MNHEY and CDR2 SMNVEV (reference sequence).

This clonotype has only one observation. CDR3 sequence reads: CASSQWFNGELFF. The DNA for the CDR3 is TGTGCCAGCAGCCAATGGTTCAACGGGGAGCTGTTTTTT. The chain recombines TRBV14 with TRBJ2-2; the D is unclear. The length of the CDR3 is 13 residues. V lost 2 bases and J 7 bases, leaving 8 bases between the germline ends. Germline CDR1 and CDR2: SGHDN and FVKESK.

The genes are TRBV7-9 and TRBJ2-1, with no clear D. The CDR3 consists of 14 residues. V was pared by 11 bases and J by 6 bases, with 20 bases between. Per the germline V gene, CDR1 is SEHNR and CDR2 is FQNEAQ (reference sequence). In DNA form, the CDR3 reads TGTGCCTCCGACGATAGGATGATGGGCAATGAGCAGTTCTTC. This gives the protein CASDDRMMGNEQFF. Variable domain in full (rest from reference TRBV7-9 and TRBJ2-1): DTGVSQNPRHKITKRGQNVTFRCDPISEHNRLYWYRQTLGQGPEFLTYFQNEAQLEKSRLLSDRFSAERPKGSFSTLEIQRTEQGDSAMYLCASDDRMMGNEQFFGPGTRLTVL.

This chain joins TRBV12-3 or TRBV12-4 and TRBJ2-7, with 10 bases identical to TRBD1. Trimming cost V 6 bases and J 1 base; bases outside gene matches: 6. The CDR3 has 15 residues. CDR3 protein: CASSSGTGESYEQYF. The CDR3 DNA reads TGTGCCAGCAGCTCCGGGACAGGGGAATCCTACGAGCAGTACTTC.

J is TRBJ2-1 and V is TRBV11-2; D may be TRBD1 (5 bases). The CDR3 totals 12 residues. Between the trimmed V and J ends, which lost 4 bases and 8 bases, there was a span of 9 bases. Germline-derived CDR1 and CDR2 are SGHAT and FQNNGV. This CDR3 is CASSSRAYEQFF. CDR3 DNA: TGTGCCAGCAGCTCCAGGGCGTATGAGCAGTTCTTC.

The rearrangement joins TRBV5-1 to TRBJ2-7; 7 positions agree with TRBD1. Trimming removed 1 base from V and 5 bases from J; junction bases left unmatched: 3. Germline V lookup: CDR1 SGHRS, CDR2 YFSETQ. The CDR3 has 13 residues. The CDR3: CASSLFGTDEQYF. CDR3 coding DNA: TGCGCCAGCAGCTTGTTCGGGACAGACGAGCAGTACTTC.

The chain couples TRBV4-1 to TRBJ2-1; TRBD2 agrees at 7 bases. Per the germline V gene, CDR1 is MGHRA and CDR2 is YSYEKL. The CDR3 extends over 15 amino acids. V shed 3 bases and J 9 bases; nucleotides not matched to a gene: 11. The chain's CDR3 is CASSHAGGMAVEQFF. The CDR3 coding sequence is TGCGCCAGCAGCCACGCCGGGGGGATGGCGGTTGAGCAGTTCTTC.

This sequence joins TRBV25-1 and TRBJ2-4; TRBD2 aligns across 7 bases. Germline lookup yields CDR1 MGHDK and CDR2 SYGVNS. The V gene end was trimmed by 3 bases and the J gene end by 10 bases; junction bases not matched to a gene: 6. This CDR3 spans 13 amino acids. Here the CDR3 reads CASSDRLAAIQYF. The CDR3 region has the DNA TGTGCCAGCAGTGACAGGCTAGCGGCGATTCAGTACTTC.

J is TRBJ2-2 and V is TRBV7-4; 8 bases are a match to TRBD2. The CDR3 is 18 amino acids. Germline CDR1 SGHVT, CDR2 SQSDAQ. Trimming cost V 2 bases and J 7 bases; bases outside gene matches: 15. The CDR3 reads CASSLYPPPGGYSGELFF. CDR3 sequence (DNA): TGTGCCAGCAGCTTATACCCTCCCCCGGGAGGGTATAGCGGGGAGCTGTTTTTT.

The V gene is TRBV5-6, the J gene TRBJ1-3; TRBD1 is a possible D gene (6 bases). V was clipped by 4 bases and J by 4 bases, with 18 bases between them. In germline, CDR1 is SGHDT, CDR2 YYEEEE. The CDR3 covers 16 residues. CDR3 DNA: TGTGCCAGCAGCGATTGGGGGCAGCTAAAGGGAAACACCATATATTTT. It codes for CASSDWGQLKGNTIYF.

The rearrangement uses TRBV6-2 or TRBV6-3 and TRBJ2-7, with 9 positions matching TRBD2. This CDR3 is built from 14 residues. The V gene's germline CDR1 is MNHEY and CDR2 SVGEGT. Losses at the gene ends were 6 bases for V and 6 bases for J; bases not matched to a gene: 9. The CDR3 spells CASRISGSGSEQYF. CDR3 nucleotides: TGTGCCAGCAGAATTAGCGGGAGTGGGTCCGAGCAGTACTTC.

The V gene is TRBV4-1, the J gene TRBJ1-4, with 8 bases matching TRBD1. From germline, CDR1 is MGHRA and CDR2 YSYEKL. V lost 1 base and J lost 10; bases outside the gene matches: 5. This CDR3 comprises 14 residues. CDR3 sequence reads: CASSQGTGLGKLFF. CDR3 in DNA: TGCGCCAGCAGCCAAGGGACAGGGTTAGGAAAACTGTTTTTT.